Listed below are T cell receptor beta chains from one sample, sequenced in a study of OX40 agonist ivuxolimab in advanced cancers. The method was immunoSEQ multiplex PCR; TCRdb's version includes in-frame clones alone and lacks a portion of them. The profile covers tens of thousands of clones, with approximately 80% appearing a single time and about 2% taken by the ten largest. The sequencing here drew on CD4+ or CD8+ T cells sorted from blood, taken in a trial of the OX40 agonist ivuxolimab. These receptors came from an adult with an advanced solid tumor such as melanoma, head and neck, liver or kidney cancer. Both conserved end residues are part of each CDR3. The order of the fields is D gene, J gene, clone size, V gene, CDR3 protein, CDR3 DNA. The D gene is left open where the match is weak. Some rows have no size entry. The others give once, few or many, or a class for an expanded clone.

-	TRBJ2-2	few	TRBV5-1	CASSLTFDTGELFF	TGCGCCAGCAGCTTGACGTTTGACACCGGGGAGCTGTTTTTT
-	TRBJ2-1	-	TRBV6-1	CASSGLAHSYNEQFF	TGTGCCAGCAGTGGACTCGCCCACTCCTACAATGAGCAGTTCTTC
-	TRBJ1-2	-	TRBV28	CATSWGGYGYTF	TGTGCCACGTCATGGGGTGGCTATGGCTACACCTTC
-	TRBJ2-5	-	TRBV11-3	CASSLAGSGGTQYF	TGTGCCAGCAGCTTAGCTGGCTCCGGAGGGACCCAGTACTTC
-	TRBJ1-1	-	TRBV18	CASSQGQATEAFF	TGTGCCAGCTCACAGGGGCAGGCTACTGAAGCTTTCTTT
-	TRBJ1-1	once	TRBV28	CASTPGPLNTEAFF	TGTGCCAGCACCCCCGGGCCATTGAACACTGAAGCTTTCTTT
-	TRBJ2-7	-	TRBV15	CATSRVTSYEQYF	TGTGCCACCAGCAGAGTTACCTCCTACGAGCAGTACTTC
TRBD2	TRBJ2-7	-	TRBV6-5	CASSPGTSGRYEQYF	TGTGCCAGCAGCCCCGGGACTAGCGGGAGGTACGAGCAGTACTTC
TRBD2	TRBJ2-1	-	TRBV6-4	CASSQLAGYEQFF	TGTGCCAGCAGTCAGCTAGCGGGGTATGAGCAGTTCTTC
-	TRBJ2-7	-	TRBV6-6	CASSYRYEQYF	TGTGCCAGCAGTTATCGATACGAGCAGTACTTC
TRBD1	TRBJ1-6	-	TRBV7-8	CASSPDRAGGSPLHF	TGTGCCAGCAGCCCAGACAGGGCCGGGGGTTCACCCCTCCACTTT
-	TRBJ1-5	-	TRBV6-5	CASSYSRSNNQPQHF	TGTGCCAGCAGTTACTCTCGCTCTAACAATCAGCCCCAGCATTTT
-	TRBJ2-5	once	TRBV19	CASSIDFRTRETQYF	TGTGCCAGTAGTATAGATTTCCGGACCCGAGAGACCCAGTACTTC
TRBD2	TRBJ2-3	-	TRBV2	CASVHGGRNTDTQYF	TGTGCCAGCGTTCATGGCGGGAGGAACACAGATACGCAGTATTTT
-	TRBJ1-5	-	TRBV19	CASSVGRSRPQHF	TGTGCCAGTAGTGTTGGACGTTCCAGGCCCCAGCATTTT
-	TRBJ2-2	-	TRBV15	CATSRDSSGAGELFF	TGTGCCACCAGCAGAGATTCTTCGGGGGCCGGGGAGCTGTTTTTT
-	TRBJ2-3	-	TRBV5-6	CASSSNGPTGTDTQYF	TGTGCCAGCAGCTCTAACGGACCCACGGGAACAGATACGCAGTATTTT
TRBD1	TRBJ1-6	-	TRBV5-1	CASSPGDRGRVGNSPLHF	TGCGCCAGCAGCCCCGGGGACAGGGGGCGTGTAGGGAATTCACCCCTCCACTTT
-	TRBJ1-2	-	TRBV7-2	CASSLAHTYGYTF	TGTGCCAGCAGCTTAGCGCATACCTATGGCTACACCTTC
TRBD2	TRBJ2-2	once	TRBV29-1	CSVGTSGNTGELFF	TGCAGCGTTGGGACTAGCGGGAACACCGGGGAGCTGTTTTTT
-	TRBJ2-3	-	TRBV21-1	CASSKVPSVAGPDTQYF	TGTGCCAGCAGCAAAGTCCCTTCCGTGGCAGGGCCAGATACGCAGTATTTT
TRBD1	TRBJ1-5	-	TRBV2	CASREDRGGNQPQHF	TGTGCCAGCAGGGAGGACAGGGGGGGCAATCAGCCCCAGCATTTT
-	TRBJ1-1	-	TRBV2	CASSESRQTFAEAFF	TGTGCCAGCAGTGAATCCCGGCAGACCTTCGCTGAAGCTTTCTTT
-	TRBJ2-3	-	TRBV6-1	CASSSDSTDTQYF	TGTGCCAGCAGTTCTGACAGCACAGATACGCAGTATTTT
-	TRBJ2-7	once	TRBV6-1	CASSRGSQGSYEQYF	TGTGCCAGCAGCCGAGGTAGCCAAGGCTCCTACGAGCAGTACTTC
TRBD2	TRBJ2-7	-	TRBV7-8	CASSLTSGRASQYF	TGTGCCAGCAGCTTGACTAGCGGGAGGGCCTCGCAGTACTTC
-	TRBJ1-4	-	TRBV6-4	CASSRDVNEKLFF	TGTGCCAGCAGCCGGGACGTAAATGAAAAACTGTTTTTT
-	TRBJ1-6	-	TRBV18	CASSGADSALHF	TGTGCCAGCTCTGGGGCTGACTCAGCCCTCCACTTT
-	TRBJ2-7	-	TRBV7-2	CASSPSKRDSLSYEQYF	TGTGCCAGCAGCCCCTCAAAGCGGGACAGTCTCTCCTACGAGCAGTACTTC
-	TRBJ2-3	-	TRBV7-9	CASRSFTDTQYF	TGTGCCAGCAGGTCATTCACAGATACGCAGTATTTT
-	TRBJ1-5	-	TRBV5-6	CASSLGGAEQPQHF	TGTGCCAGCAGCTTGGGGGGAGCTGAGCAGCCCCAGCATTTT
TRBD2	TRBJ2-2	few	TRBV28	CASRGAGVTGELFF	TGTGCCAGCAGAGGAGCGGGAGTCACCGGGGAGCTGTTTTTT
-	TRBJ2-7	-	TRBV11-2	CASSQEGGGLLGYEQYF	TGTGCCAGCAGCCAAGAGGGGGGAGGGCTCCTGGGTTACGAGCAGTACTTC
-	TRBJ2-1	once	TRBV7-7	CASSLAGFNEQFF	TGTGCTAGCAGCTTAGCAGGGTTCAATGAGCAGTTCTTC
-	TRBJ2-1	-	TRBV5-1	CASSPGDFWSSYNEQFF	TGCGCCAGCAGCCCGGGGGACTTTTGGAGCTCCTACAATGAGCAGTTCTTC
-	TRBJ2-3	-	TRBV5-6	CASSLVQGSSTDTQYF	TGTGCCAGCAGCTTAGTACAGGGCTCGAGCACAGATACGCAGTATTTT
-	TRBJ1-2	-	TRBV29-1	CSGYRDGYTF	TGCAGCGGTTACAGGGATGGCTACACCTTC
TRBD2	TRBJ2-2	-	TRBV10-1	CASSELASGRTGELFF	TGCGCCAGCAGTGAGCTGGCTAGCGGGAGGACCGGGGAGCTGTTTTTT
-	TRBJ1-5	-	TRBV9	CASSVVPTAQPQHF	TGTGCCAGCAGCGTAGTCCCCACTGCTCAGCCCCAGCATTTT
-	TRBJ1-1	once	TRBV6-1	CAAKGWRGTEAFF	TGTGCCGCCAAGGGTTGGAGGGGCACTGAAGCTTTCTTT
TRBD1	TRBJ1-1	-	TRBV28	CASSPRDRGAFLAFF	TGTGCCAGCAGTCCCCGGGACAGGGGAGCCTTCCTGGCTTTCTTT
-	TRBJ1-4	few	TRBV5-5	CASSLGAANEKLFF	TGTGCCAGCAGTCTGGGGGCCGCTAATGAAAAACTGTTTTTT
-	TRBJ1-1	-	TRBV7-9	CASRRGNTEAFF	TGTGCCAGCCGGCGGGGGAACACTGAAGCTTTCTTT
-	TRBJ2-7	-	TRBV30	CAWSMYVPGLERGEQYF	TGTGCCTGGAGCATGTACGTGCCAGGTCTCGAGAGGGGCGAGCAGTACTTC
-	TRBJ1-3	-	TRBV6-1	CASSATAGTRTSKGNTIYF	TGTGCCAGCAGTGCAACCGCAGGAACCCGGACGTCTAAGGGAAACACCATATATTTT
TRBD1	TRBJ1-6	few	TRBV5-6	CASSPRQGASYNSPLHF	TGTGCCAGCAGCCCTAGACAGGGGGCGTCCTATAATTCACCCCTCCACTTT
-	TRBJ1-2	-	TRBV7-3	CASSPRGNYGYTF	TGTGCCAGCAGCCCCAGGGGCAACTATGGCTACACCTTC
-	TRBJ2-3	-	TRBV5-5	CASSRTGDTQYF	TGTGCCAGCAGCCGGACGGGAGATACGCAGTATTTT
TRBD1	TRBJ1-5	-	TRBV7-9	CASSSGLDRGIQPQHF	TGTGCCAGCAGCTCCGGGCTAGACAGGGGGATTCAGCCCCAGCATTTT
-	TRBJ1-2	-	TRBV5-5	CASSLNPGYGYTF	TGTGCCAGCAGCTTGAACCCAGGCTATGGCTACACCTTC
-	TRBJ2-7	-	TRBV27	CASRPAPPTGEQYF	TGTGCCAGCAGGCCCGCCCCCCCTACGGGCGAGCAGTACTTC